This TCR beta chain was sequenced for a study of blood T cell repertoires in COVID-19. The CDR3 loop spans 15 amino acids. The J segment lost 5 bases and the V segment lost 3 bases, leaving 5 bases of the junction unmatched. Germline CDR1 SGDLS, CDR2 YYNGEE. Assay: immunoSEQ multiplex PCR; the TCRdb copy retains only in-frame clones and omits some. This table has a few hundred thousand clones, more than 70% appearing once. The sequenced material came from peripheral blood. This TCR was recovered from a woman in her forties or fifties with acute or convalescent COVID-19. The chain joins TRBV9 to TRBJ2-2, with TRBD2 identical over 9 bases. The CDR3 loop reads CASSAGLATTGELFF. The CDR3 DNA follows: TGTGCCAGCAGCGCGGGACTAGCAACAACCGGGGAGCTGTTTTTT. Full variable domain (outside the CDR3, taken from reference TRBV9 and TRBJ2-2): DSGVTQTPKHLITATGQRVTLRCSPRSGDLSVYWYQQSLDQGLQFLIQYYNGEERAKGNILERFSAQQFPDLHSELNLSSLELGDSALYFCASSAGLATTGELFFGEGSRLTVL.